This entry describes one TCR beta chain. These data belong to a study of blood T cell repertoires in COVID-19. The CDR3 covers 17 residues. The germline V and J ends were trimmed by 3 bases and 5 bases, with 23 bases remaining between them. Germline CDR1 reads SGDLS; CDR2 reads YYNGEE. Per the study methods: Reference gene primer amplification gave nucleated cell count estimates. Assay used: immunoSEQ multiplex PCR; TCRdb lists only in-frame clones, some missing. D and trimming were read from the DNA, whereas the V and J calls and clone size are those reported in that table. The sample carries around 150,000 clones, 80% to 90% recorded once.

This receptor was taken from a woman aged 45-65 years with acute COVID-19. The V call is TRBV9, the J call TRBJ1-2; no clear D. The sample was PBMCs or T cells enriched from blood (not recorded which). CDR3: CASSGRDLGPQSYGYTF. CDR3 nucleotide sequence: TGTGCCAGCAGCGGCCGGGATCTTGGTCCCCAATCATATGGCTACACCTTC.